The 29 T cell receptor beta chains reported below all come from one sample, sequenced in a study of blood T cell repertoires in COVID-19. The repertoire was sequenced with immunoSEQ multiplex PCR; TCRdb's copy has only in-frame clones and lacks some. This sample yields around 70,000 clones, of which more than 80% are seen a single time; over 15% belongs to the top ten. Sequenced material: peripheral blood. All receptors come from a woman in her sixties or seventies with acute or convalescent COVID-19.

V is TRBV11-3 and J is TRBJ2-7; 7 nucleotides line up with TRBD2. The CDR3 loop spans 14 amino acids. In germline, CDR1 is SGHNT, CDR2 YENEEA. J was trimmed by 7 bases and V by 5 bases; bases with no gene match: 11. This CDR3 is CASSPNRAGTEQYF. CDR3 nucleotide sequence: TGTGCCAGCAGCCCAAACCGAGCGGGGACGGAGCAGTACTTC.

J is TRBJ2-3 and V is TRBV19; 8 nucleotides match TRBD1. This CDR3 spans 16 amino acids. Germline values: CDR1 LNHDA, CDR2 SQIVND (reference sequence). The V and J ends lost 4 bases and 2 bases, in that order; junction bases with no gene match: 8. This CDR3 reads CASSTSTGALTDTQYF. The CDR3 nucleotides are TGTGCCAGTAGTACCTCGACAGGGGCACTCACAGATACGCAGTATTTT.

The chain uses TRBV21-1 and TRBJ1-2. TRBV21-1 constitutes a pseudogene. The CDR3 totals 12 residues. The CDR3 coding sequence is TGTGCCAGCAGCAAAGGAGGGCATGGCTACACCTTC. This codes for CASSKGGHGYTF.

This chain links TRBV7-2 with TRBJ2-4; tentative D call: TRBD2 (6 bases). In germline, CDR1 is SGHTA, CDR2 FQGNSA. This CDR3 is built from 18 residues. Between the trimmed V and J ends, which lost 1 base and 1 base, there was a span of 17 bases. CDR3 DNA: TGTGCCAGCAGCTTAGTCTCGACAAACCGGGGGGCCAAAAACATTCAGTACTTC. Translated: CASSLVSTNRGAKNIQYF.

The CDR3 spells CATSDSRDRGLPQFF. DNA of the CDR3: TGTGCCACCAGTGATAGCCGGGACAGGGGGCTCCCGCAGTTCTTC. The genes are TRBV24-1 and TRBJ2-1; 12 nucleotides match TRBD1. CDR3 length: 15 residues. In germline, CDR1 is KGHDR, CDR2 SFDVKD. J gave up 12 bases and V 3 bases, and 8 bases lay outside the gene matches.

The V gene is TRBV14, the J gene TRBJ2-2; no reliable D call. This CDR3 is built from 14 residues. V lost 6 bases and J lost 5, with 13 bases in between. Germline lookup yields CDR1 SGHDN and CDR2 FVKESK. CDR3 loop: CASSPYYRTGELFF. The DNA for the CDR3 is TGTGCCAGCAGTCCCTACTATCGGACCGGGGAGCTGTTTTTT.

The rearrangement joins TRBV10-1 to TRBJ2-7; weak D call: TRBD1 (6 bases). Germline V gene lookup returns CDR1 WNHNN and CDR2 SYGVQD (reference sequence). V was pared by 5 bases and J by 5 bases, with 16 bases between. The CDR3 has 14 residues. CDR3 sequence: CASSLPQGRDEQYV. DNA of the CDR3: TGCGCCAGCAGTCTTCCGCAGGGGAGAGACGAGCAGTACGTC.

CDR3: CATSDGPGQGPVEQYF. CDR3 DNA: TGTGCCACCAGTGATGGGCCGGGACAGGGGCCCGTAGAGCAGTACTTC. The V and J genes are TRBV24-1 and TRBJ2-7; 10 nucleotides match TRBD1. Germline CDR1 and CDR2: KGHDR and SFDVKD. The CDR3 runs to 16 residues. J gave up 7 bases and V 3 bases, and 11 bases lay outside the gene matches.

V is TRBV18 and J is TRBJ1-5; no reliable D call. This CDR3 contains 14 residues. V lost 6 bases and J 4 bases, leaving 13 bases between the germline ends. Per germline, CDR1 KGHSH and CDR2 LQKENI. The CDR3 spells CASSQSGENQPQHF. CDR3 sequence (DNA): TGTGCCAGCTCTCAGTCCGGGGAGAATCAGCCCCAGCATTTT.

The J gene is TRBJ1-5, the V gene TRBV19, with TRBD1 identical over 12 bases. CDR1 is LNHDA, CDR2 SQIVND, per germline (reference sequence). CDR3 length equals 15 residues. V lost 8 bases and J lost 3; bases outside the gene matches: 5. CDR3: CASWGQGAPNQPQHF. The CDR3 DNA reads TGTGCCAGTTGGGGACAGGGGGCGCCCAATCAGCCCCAGCATTTT.

The chain is built from TRBV19 and TRBJ1-6, with D unclear. Trimming took 7 bases from V and 4 from J, leaving 14 bases between them. CDR1 and CDR2 (germline): LNHDA, SQIVND (reference sequence). CDR3 length: 15 amino acids. CDR3 amino acids: CASMTGRRYNSPLHF. The CDR3 nucleotides read TGTGCCAGTATGACCGGACGGAGGTATAATTCACCCCTCCACTTT.

The chain recombines TRBV7-8 with TRBJ2-1, with 8 bases fitting TRBD1. The CDR3 extends over 15 amino acids. V lost 5 bases and J lost 1; bases outside the gene matches: 4. CDR1 and CDR2 (germline): SGHVS, FQNEAQ. CDR3 coding DNA: TGTGCCAGCAGCCCCCGGGACAGGTCCTACAATGAGCAGTTCTTC. Its protein is CASSPRDRSYNEQFF.

The gene calls are TRBV19 and TRBJ1-4; no firm D call. Trimming cost V 4 bases and J 8 bases, with 14 bases left between them. This CDR3 is 14 amino acids long. From germline, CDR1 is LNHDA and CDR2 SQIVND (reference sequence). CDR3: CASSTPGRSEKLFF. CDR3 DNA: TGTGCCAGTAGTACCCCCGGGAGGAGCGAAAAACTGTTTTTT.

This clone was seen a single time. The chain joins TRBV28 to TRBJ1-5; D remains ambiguous. Germline CDR1 MDHEN, CDR2 SYDVKM. Between the trimmed V and J ends, which lost 6 bases and 0 bases, there was a span of 12 bases. The CDR3 is made up of 15 amino acids. The CDR3 sequence is CASRSQVASNQPQHF. The DNA for the CDR3 is TGTGCCAGCAGATCGCAGGTGGCTAGCAATCAGCCCCAGCATTTT.

The chain couples TRBV5-1 to TRBJ1-4; D perhaps matches TRBD1 (5 bases). Germline CDR1 is SGHRS and CDR2 is YFSETQ. Trimming took 0 bases from V and 8 from J, leaving 11 bases between them. The CDR3 totals 14 residues. The CDR3 loop is CASSLDGGPEKLFF. CDR3 DNA sequence: TGCGCCAGCAGCTTGGACGGGGGACCCGAAAAACTGTTTTTT. Drawing the rest from reference TRBV5-1 and TRBJ1-4, the complete variable domain is KAGVTQTPRYLIKTRGQQVTLSCSPISGHRSVSWYQQTPGQGLQFLFEYFSETQRNKGNFPGRFSGRQFSNSRSEMNVSTLELGDSALYLCASSLDGGPEKLFFGSGTQLSVL.

This clone was seen a single time. The V call is TRBV5-8, the J call TRBJ2-5, with TRBD1 matching 7 bases. The CDR3 totals 15 residues. Germline lookup yields CDR1 SGHTS and CDR2 YDEGEE. The V segment lost 3 bases and the J segment 2 bases; nucleotides outside the gene matches: 7. The CDR3 loop is CASSSRDRFQETQYF. CDR3 nucleotides: TGTGCCAGCAGCTCCCGGGACAGATTTCAAGAGACCCAGTACTTC.

The chain joins TRBV24-1 to TRBJ2-5, with D possibly TRBD1 on 5 matching bases. The CDR3 has 13 amino acids. V was shortened by 7 bases and J by 1 base, with 9 bases between the two germline ends. Germline V gene lookup returns CDR1 KGHDR and CDR2 SFDVKD. The CDR3 sequence is CATRGGAQETQYF. The DNA for the CDR3 is TGTGCCACCAGAGGTGGGGCCCAAGAGACCCAGTACTTC.

The rearrangement links TRBV30 to TRBJ1-2, with D unresolved. The V end was cut by 1 base, the J end by 3 bases, with 9 bases between. The germline V gene encodes CDR1 GTSNPN and CDR2 SVGIG (reference sequence). The CDR3 has 13 amino acids. CDR3 DNA: TGTGCCTGGAGTGAGGGAGCGGACTATGGCTACACCTTC. Its translation: CAWSEGADYGYTF.

This clone occurred a few times. The chain links TRBV12-5 to TRBJ2-2; D call uncertain. Trimming shortened V by 0 bases and J by 4 bases, and 6 bases separated the two germline ends. CDR1 is LGHNT, CDR2 FRNRAP, per germline. There are 14 residues in the CDR3. CDR3 in amino acids: CASGLVRSTGELFF. CDR3 bases: TGTGCTAGTGGTTTGGTAAGGAGCACCGGGGAGCTGTTTTTT.

The chain employs TRBV3-1 (or the pseudogene TRBV3-2) and TRBJ1-2; D ambiguous. V gave up 1 base and J gave up 2 bases, with 14 bases separating them. The germline CDR1 and CDR2 sequences are LGHDT and YNNKEL (reference sequence). The CDR3 has 16 amino acids. CDR3 nucleotide sequence: TGTGCCAGCAGCCAAGGGCGGGTAGGATCCAACTATGGCTACACCTTC. This codes for CASSQGRVGSNYGYTF.

The chain employs TRBV2 and TRBJ1-5, with D possibly TRBD1 on 5 matching bases. V was clipped by 11 bases and J by 4 bases, with 21 bases between them. The CDR3 spans 15 residues. Per germline, CDR1 SNHLY and CDR2 FYNNEI. For the CDR3, the DNA is TGTGCCTCTGAAGGTACGCAGGGCATAAATCAGCCCCAGCATTTT. This translates into CASEGTQGINQPQHF.

The chain links TRBV4-3 to TRBJ1-2, with a possible D match to TRBD1 (6 bases). The CDR3 consists of 16 residues. V was trimmed by 1 base and J by 0 bases, leaving 12 bases between them. Germline CDR1 reads LGHNA; CDR2 reads YSLEER. CDR3 in amino acids: CASSQAGHQSNYGYTF. In DNA form, the CDR3 reads TGCGCCAGCAGCCAAGCGGGACACCAGTCTAACTATGGCTACACCTTC.

J is TRBJ2-5 and V is TRBV7-9, with TRBD1 matching over 10 bases. The V and J ends lost 4 bases and 2 bases, in that order; junction bases with no gene match: 7. The CDR3 has 16 amino acids. Germline V CDR1 and CDR2: SEHNR, FQNEAQ (reference sequence). CDR3 in DNA: TGTGCCAGCAGCTCATGGACAGGGGGGGTTCAAGAGACCCAGTACTTC. Translated: CASSSWTGGVQETQYF.

The genes are TRBV4-3 and TRBJ2-7, with 9 bases that match TRBD1. Germline CDR1 and CDR2: LGHNA and YSLEER. V shed 6 bases and J 2 bases; nucleotides not matched to a gene: 5. The CDR3 sequence is 14 residues long. Here the CDR3 reads CASSTGTGPYEQYF. The CDR3 DNA reads TGCGCCAGCAGTACCGGGACAGGGCCCTACGAGCAGTACTTC.

The gene calls are TRBV29-1 and TRBJ2-5; 10 positions agree with TRBD1. The CDR3 is made up of 15 amino acids. Germline V gives CDR1 SQVTM, CDR2 ANQGSEA. With 0 bases clipped from V and 5 bases from J, the junction kept 6 bases outside the gene matches. The DNA of the CDR3 is TGCAGCGTTGAAGAGACAGGGGGCTTGGTGGAGACCCAGTACTTC. It encodes CSVEETGGLVETQYF.

The chain combines TRBV5-1 with TRBJ1-1, with unresolved D. Germline lookup yields CDR1 SGHRS and CDR2 YFSETQ. There are 11 residues in the CDR3. V was cut by 2 bases and J by 6 bases, with 5 bases left in between. CDR3 sequence reads: CASSFGPEAFF. The CDR3 nucleotides read TGCGCCAGCAGCTTTGGGCCTGAAGCTTTCTTT.

This chain connects TRBV2 to TRBJ1-5; 8 bases line up with TRBD1. CDR3 size: 15 residues. The germline CDR1 and CDR2 sequences are SNHLY and FYNNEI. V lost 6 bases to trimming and J lost 5 bases; unmatched junction nucleotides: 9. In DNA, the CDR3 is TGTGCCAGCAGCCCCTCGGGACAGGTTCATCAGCCCCAGCATTTT. Its protein product is CASSPSGQVHQPQHF.

This rearrangement joins TRBV12-5 to TRBJ1-2, with 9 bases identical to TRBD1. The V gene's germline CDR1 is LGHNT and CDR2 FRNRAP. J lost 6 bases, V lost 2 bases, and 10 bases had no gene match. The CDR3 loop spans 16 amino acids. The CDR3: CASGLQTGTGNDGYTF. CDR3 in DNA: TGTGCTAGTGGTTTGCAGACCGGGACAGGGAATGATGGCTACACCTTC. Variable domain in full (rest from reference TRBV12-5 and TRBJ1-2): DARVTQTPRHKVTEMGQEVTMRCQPILGHNTVFWYRQTMMQGLELLAYFRNRAPLDDSGMPKDRFSAEMPDATLATLKIQPSEPRDSAVYFCASGLQTGTGNDGYTFGSGTRLTVV.

The chain carries TRBV24-1 and TRBJ1-3; 7 bases line up with TRBD1. J gave up 4 bases and V 7 bases, and 0 bases lay outside the gene matches. The germline CDR1 and CDR2 sequences are KGHDR and SFDVKD. The length of the CDR3 is 12 residues. The CDR3 sequence is CATRGQGNTIYF. The CDR3 DNA follows: TGTGCCACCAGGGGACAGGGAAACACCATATATTTT.